The 28 T cell receptor beta chains below were found in one sample sequenced in a study of CD8+CD57+ T cells in acquired aplastic anemia. The template for TCR beta VDJ and CDR3 sequence profiling was genomic DNA. In TCRdb, the reads were re-called with MiXCR into one record per CDR3 protein. The table lists a few hundred thousand distinct CDR3 sequences, approximately 60% of them singletons. Sequenced sample: sorted CD4+, CD8+, or CD8+CD57+ T cells (not recorded which) from PBMCs. The receptors originated from a human donor in good health.

This clonotype was detected only a few times. The chain is built from TRBV27 and TRBJ2-2; D may be TRBD2 (5 bases). The CDR3 loop spans 14 amino acids. The germline gives CDR1 MNHEY, CDR2 SMNVEV (reference sequence). V lost 5 bases and J lost 8, with 15 bases in between. For the CDR3, the DNA is TGTGCCAGCAGTCCCGGACTCGAGGGTGGGGAGCTGTTTTTT. Its protein product is CASSPGLEGGELFF.

The rearrangement uses TRBV10-3 and TRBJ2-3; D is uncertain. CDR1 and CDR2 from the germline V gene are ENHRY and SYGVKD. The CDR3 consists of 14 residues. Trimming removed 4 bases at V and 2 bases at J, with 10 bases between. The CDR3 reads CAISGTSHTDTQYF. The CDR3 nucleotides are TGTGCCATCAGTGGAACAAGTCACACAGATACGCAGTATTTT.

This clonotype was seen once. This chain connects TRBV10-3 to TRBJ2-3, with D perhaps TRBD1 or TRBD2 (5 bases each). The CDR3 has 14 amino acids. CDR1 and CDR2 (germline): ENHRY, SYGVKD. V lost 2 bases, J lost 2 bases, and 8 bases lay in between. CDR3 amino acids: CAISEPGPTDTQYF. CDR3 in DNA: TGTGCCATCAGTGAGCCGGGACCCACAGATACGCAGTATTTT.

J is TRBJ2-7 and V is TRBV20-1, with unresolved D. Germline V gene data show CDR1 as DFQATT and CDR2 as SNEGSKA (reference sequence). Trimming removed 5 bases at V and 6 bases at J, with 8 bases between. The CDR3 has 10 amino acids. The CDR3: CSAQVVEQYF. CDR3 nucleotides: TGCAGTGCTCAGGTGGTCGAGCAGTACTTC.

V is TRBV7-7 and J is TRBJ1-5; 9 nucleotides agree with TRBD1. This CDR3 is 13 amino acids long. CDR1 and CDR2 (germline): SSHAT, FNYEAQ (reference sequence). Trimming took 3 bases from V and 7 from J; bases not matched to a gene: 1. The CDR3 reads CASSLGTGQPQHF. In DNA form, the CDR3 reads TGTGCCAGCAGCTTGGGGACAGGGCAGCCCCAGCATTTT.

This rearrangement joins TRBV19 to TRBJ1-5, with TRBD1 matching over 8 bases. The CDR3 runs to 15 residues. The V gene's germline CDR1 is LNHDA and CDR2 SQIVND (reference sequence). After removal of 7 bases from V and 2 bases from J, the junction contained 7 bases not matched to a gene. As DNA, the CDR3 is TGTGCCAGTACCTTATTGGACAGGGGCAATCAGCCCCAGCATTTT. Amino acids: CASTLLDRGNQPQHF.

This clonotype was observed at least ten times. The CDR3 reads CASSPVTSYEQYF. DNA of the CDR3: TGTGCCAGCTCACCGGTTACCTCCTACGAGCAGTACTTC. V usage is TRBV18 and J usage is TRBJ2-7; D unclear. In germline, CDR1 is KGHSH, CDR2 LQKENI. V was cut by 3 bases and J by 0 bases, with 6 bases left in between. CDR3 length: 13 residues.

This chain links TRBV5-5 with TRBJ2-5; perhaps D is TRBD1 or TRBD2 (5 bases each). This CDR3 contains 15 residues. V was clipped by 4 bases and J by 8 bases, with 21 bases between them. Germline lookup yields CDR1 SGHKS and CDR2 YYEKEE (reference sequence). The CDR3 nucleotides are TGTGCCAGCAGCCAAGATCAGGCTAGCACAGGAACCCAGTACTTC. It is translated as CASSQDQASTGTQYF. Drawing the rest from reference TRBV5-5 and TRBJ2-5, the complete variable domain is DAGVTQSPTHLIKTRGQQVTLRCSPISGHKSVSWYQQVLGQGPQFIFQYYEKEERGRGNFPDRFSARQFPNYSSELNVNALLLGDSALYLCASSQDQASTGTQYFGPGTRLLVL.

The chain links TRBV7-8 to TRBJ2-2; D might be TRBD1 (6 bases). The CDR3 is 15 residues long. The germline gives CDR1 SGHVS, CDR2 FQNEAQ. Trimming removed 2 bases at V and 4 bases at J, with 11 bases between. The DNA for the CDR3 is TGTGCCAGCAGCTTAAACCAGGGGAGCACCGGGGAGCTGTTTTTT. Residues: CASSLNQGSTGELFF.

The chain joins TRBV7-9 to TRBJ1-2, with D uncertain. There are 14 residues in the CDR3. V was clipped by 8 bases and J by 6 bases, with 19 bases between them. The germline V gene has CDR1 SEHNR and CDR2 FQNEAQ (reference sequence). The CDR3 is CASSQGKGYDGYTF. CDR3 bases: TGTGCCAGCTCCCAAGGGAAAGGGTATGATGGCTACACCTTC.

This clonotype was found once. J is TRBJ2-7 and V is TRBV4-3, with 7 nucleotides matching TRBD2. The CDR3 has 15 amino acids. V trimming: 0 bases; J trimming: 2 bases; junction bases outside the gene matches: 4. Germline V lookup: CDR1 LGHNA, CDR2 YSLEER. CDR3 amino acids: CASSQERGIPYEQYF. CDR3 coding DNA: TGCGCCAGCAGCCAAGAGCGGGGGATCCCCTACGAGCAGTACTTC.

The chain employs TRBV20-1 and TRBJ1-6; D unresolved. Trimming removed 0 bases at V and 10 bases at J, with 10 bases between. CDR1 is DFQATT, CDR2 SNEGSKA, per germline (reference sequence). The CDR3 contains 13 residues. The CDR3 nucleotides are TGCAGTGCTAGAGATCACCCAGGCTCACCCCTCCACTTT. Translating it yields CSARDHPGSPLHF.

A word on this clonotype: One end of the junction varies from germline; a read error may be responsible. The V call is TRBV7-9, the J call TRBJ1-6; D not resolved. From germline, CDR1 is SEHNR and CDR2 FQNEAQ (reference sequence). The CDR3 totals 12 residues. The CDR3 reads CASSLNGSSLHF. In DNA form, the CDR3 reads TGTGCCAGCAGCTTGAACGGTTCATCCCTCCACTTT. The full variable domain, with the rest looked up from reference TRBV7-9 and TRBJ1-6, is DTGVSQNPRHKITKRGQNVTFRCDPISEHNRLYWYRQTLGQGPEFLTYFQNEAQLEKSRLLSDRFSAERPKGSFSTLEIQRTEQGDSAMYLCASSLNGSSLHFGNGTRLTVT.

The table lists this clonotype with a few counts. This rearrangement joins TRBV15 to TRBJ2-1; D might be TRBD2 (6 bases). V was pared by 1 base and J by 9 bases, with 10 bases between. This CDR3 has 13 residues. CDR1 and CDR2 (germline): LNHNV, YYDKDF (reference sequence). The CDR3 region has the DNA TGTGCCACCAGCAGAGGGGGGGTGGTTGAGCAGTTCTTC. Translated, it gives CATSRGGVVEQFF.

V usage is TRBV20-1 and J usage is TRBJ1-6; no firm D call. Trimming removed 1 base at V and 7 bases at J, with 17 bases between. This CDR3 has 16 residues. Per germline, CDR1 DFQATT and CDR2 SNEGSKA (reference sequence). The CDR3 bases are TGCAGTGCTAGAGTAGCGACTAGCATGGACAATTCACCCCTCCACTTT. This sequence encodes CSARVATSMDNSPLHF.

V usage is TRBV19 and J usage is TRBJ2-2, with 10 bases identical to TRBD1. The ends lost 4 bases at V and 2 bases at J; junction bases unmatched: 13. The CDR3 covers 19 residues. Germline V gene sequence: CDR1 LNHDA, CDR2 SQIVND (reference sequence). CDR3 region: CASSTPPGQGFSNTGELFF. The CDR3 bases are TGTGCCAGTAGTACCCCCCCGGGACAGGGGTTCAGTAACACCGGGGAGCTGTTTTTT.

V and J are TRBV20-1 and TRBJ2-7; TRBD2 matches at 10 bases. This CDR3 has 14 amino acids. V lost 4 bases, J lost 3 bases, and 6 bases stayed unmatched. Per germline, CDR1 DFQATT and CDR2 SNEGSKA (reference sequence). CDR3: CSAKREGSVYEQYF. For the CDR3, the DNA is TGCAGTGCTAAGCGGGAGGGATCGGTCTACGAGCAGTACTTC.

This clonotype was recorded at least ten times. The chain couples TRBV11-2 to TRBJ1-4; D is unresolved. The CDR3 runs 14 residues. Germline-derived CDR1 and CDR2 are SGHAT and FQNNGV. Between the trimmed V and J ends, which lost 1 base and 3 bases, there was a span of 6 bases. The CDR3 region is CASSLVQPNEKLFF. DNA of the CDR3: TGTGCCAGCAGCTTAGTTCAGCCTAATGAAAAACTGTTTTTT. The full variable domain, completed using reference TRBV11-2 and TRBJ1-4, is EAGVAQSPRYKIIEKRQSVAFWCNPISGHATLYWYQQILGQGPKLLIQFQNNGVVDDSQLPKDRFSAERLKGVDSTLKIQPAKLEDSAVYLCASSLVQPNEKLFFGSGTQLSVL.

The V gene is TRBV20-1, the J gene TRBJ2-7, with TRBD2 matching over 7 bases. Per the germline V gene, CDR1 is DFQATT and CDR2 is SNEGSKA (reference sequence). V shed 5 bases and J 2 bases; nucleotides not matched to a gene: 3. There are 12 residues in the CDR3. In nucleotides, the CDR3 is TGCAGTGCTTATGGACTAGCCTACGAGCAGTACTTC. Translation: CSAYGLAYEQYF.

This chain uses TRBV7-9 with TRBJ1-2; perhaps TRBD1 as D (6 bases). The CDR3 totals 12 residues. Looked up from germline, CDR1 is SEHNR and CDR2 is FQNEAQ (reference sequence). The V gene lost 5 bases and the J gene lost 5 bases, with 9 bases spanning the gap. The chain's CDR3 is CASSQQGYGYTF. DNA of the CDR3: TGTGCCAGCAGCCAACAGGGATATGGCTACACCTTC.

Concerning this clonotype itself: At one end, the junction sequence differs from germline, possibly due to a read error. V usage is TRBV6-5 and J usage is TRBJ2-5; 9 bases fit TRBD2. Germline-derived CDR1 and CDR2 are MNHEY and SVGAGI. The length of the CDR3 is 14 residues. The CDR3 DNA reads TGTGCTAGCAGTTGGACTAGCGACCAAGAGGCCCAGTACTTC. Amino acid sequence: CASSWTSDQEAQYF.

This chain connects TRBV2 to TRBJ1-1; 8 positions agree with TRBD1. The V gene's germline CDR1 is SNHLY and CDR2 FYNNEI. J lost 5 bases, V lost 5 bases, and 10 bases had no gene match. This CDR3 has 15 residues. This CDR3 reads CASSRDRTRRTEAFF. CDR3 in DNA: TGTGCCAGCAGTAGGGACAGGACCCGGCGTACTGAAGCTTTCTTT.

This chain uses TRBV7-9 with TRBJ2-7, with 9 bases identical to TRBD1. The CDR3 is 15 amino acids. Germline CDR1 reads SEHNR; CDR2 reads FQNEAQ (reference sequence). Trimming at V came to 3 bases and at J to 5 bases, leaving 8 bases not matched to a gene. The CDR3 loop reads CASSLGWTGANEQYF. CDR3 nucleotides: TGTGCCAGCAGCTTGGGGTGGACAGGGGCCAACGAGCAGTACTTC.

Concerning this clonotype itself: One junction end does not reproduce the germline sequence, and a read error may be involved. The chain couples TRBV5-8 to TRBJ1-5, with 9 nucleotides matching TRBD1. Per germline, CDR1 SGHTS and CDR2 YDEGEE. This CDR3 spans 16 amino acids. This CDR3 reads CASSLGFGTGNQPQHF. CDR3 nucleotides: TGCGCCAGCAGCTTAGGATTTGGGACAGGGAATCAGCCCCAGCATTTT.

V and J are TRBV7-3 and TRBJ1-6, with D perhaps TRBD1 (6 bases). This CDR3 comprises 15 residues. The germline V gene has CDR1 SGHTA and CDR2 FQGTGA. Trimming removed 11 bases from V and 7 bases from J, with 21 bases in between. The CDR3 sequence: CAERGENRANSPLHF. CDR3 DNA: TGTGCCGAGAGGGGGGAAAACAGGGCGAATTCACCCCTCCACTTT.

V is TRBV19 and J is TRBJ2-7; 9 nucleotides line up with TRBD1. The CDR3 length is 13 residues. The J segment lost 1 base and the V segment lost 7 bases, leaving 2 bases of the junction unmatched. The germline CDR1 and CDR2 sequences are LNHDA and SQIVND (reference sequence). CDR3 sequence: CASIGTGSYEQYF. The CDR3 DNA reads as TGTGCCAGTATAGGGACAGGGTCCTACGAGCAGTACTTC.

The rearrangement uses TRBV2 and TRBJ2-3; 7 nucleotides line up with TRBD2. CDR1 is SNHLY and CDR2 is FYNNEI in the germline V gene. Unmatched junction bases numbered 9, after V lost 6 bases and J lost 0 bases. The CDR3 has 16 residues. CDR3 residues: CASSRGGGNSTDTQYF. In DNA, the CDR3 is TGTGCCAGCAGCCGCGGGGGAGGAAATAGCACAGATACGCAGTATTTT.

This clonotype showed up just once. Possible read error: a much larger clone is one base away. The V call is TRBV7-2, the J call TRBJ2-7, with 9 bases fitting TRBD2. Looked up from germline, CDR1 is SGHTA and CDR2 is FQGNSA. The CDR3 length is 15 residues. The CDR3 DNA is TGTGCCAGCAGCCCCCCTAGCGGGACTGCCTACGAGCAGCACTTC. Translating it yields CASSPPSGTAYEQHF.